A selection of T cell receptor beta chains follows, all from one sample in a study of cytomegalovirus exposure and HLA in healthy donors. Method: immunoSEQ multiplex PCR; TCRdb's copy keeps in-frame clones and lacks some. This table has 120,000 or so clones, approximately 68% appearing once. The sequenced sample consisted of PBMCs. All receptors come from a man aged 25 to 45 in good health and CMV-seropositive. Each CDR3 is given with its conserved first and last residue. A D gene is named only where the DNA matches it firmly. Clone size, where shown, is once, few, many, or a class for clones that have expanded.

TRBV13	NA	NA	TRBJ1-1	CASSFRQGITEAFF	TGTGCCAGCAGCTTCCGGCAGGGGATAACTGAAGCTTTCTTT
TRBV6-5	TRBD1	NA	TRBJ1-2	CASSRQGANYGYTF	TGTGCCAGCAGTAGACAGGGGGCCAACTATGGCTACACCTTC
TRBV19	NA	NA	TRBJ2-1	CASSTRQFHISYNEQFF	TGTGCCAGTAGTACAAGACAGTTCCACATCTCCTACAATGAGCAGTTCTTC
TRBV10-3	TRBD1	NA	TRBJ1-1	CAISASTGGVDTEAFF	TGTGCCATCAGTGCCTCGACAGGGGGCGTGGACACTGAAGCTTTCTTT
TRBV9	TRBD1	NA	TRBJ2-5	CASSPRDSQQTQYF	TGTGCCAGCAGCCCGAGGGACAGTCAACAGACCCAGTACTTC
TRBV7-6	TRBD2	NA	TRBJ2-7	CASSPTSGKSYEQYF	TGTGCCAGCAGTCCGACTAGCGGGAAAAGCTACGAGCAGTACTTC
TRBV7-9	NA	NA	TRBJ2-1	CASSSPYGNEQFF	TGTGCCAGCAGCTCACCCTACGGGAATGAGCAGTTCTTC
TRBV27	TRBD1	few	TRBJ1-4	CASRDRQGRGKEKLFF	TGTGCCAGCAGGGACAGACAGGGGCGCGGGAAAGAAAAACTGTTTTTT
TRBV28	NA	NA	TRBJ1-2	CASSSGNYGYTF	TGTGCCAGCAGCTCAGGGAACTATGGCTACACCTTC
TRBV5-4	TRBD1	few	TRBJ1-4	CASSQTGQGGEKLFF	TGTGCCAGCAGCCAAACGGGACAGGGCGGAGAAAAACTGTTTTTT
TRBV28	TRBD2	NA	TRBJ2-1	CASSSGTSGAYNEQFF	TGTGCCAGCAGTTCAGGGACTAGCGGAGCCTACAATGAGCAGTTCTTC
TRBV6-5	NA	few	TRBJ2-2	CASSYGDFTGELFF	TGTGCCAGCAGTTACGGGGACTTCACCGGGGAGCTGTTTTTT
TRBV5-1	TRBD1	NA	TRBJ2-3	CASRDTGVSTDTQYF	TGCGCCAGCAGGGACACAGGGGTTAGCACAGATACGCAGTATTTT
TRBV5-1	TRBD1	NA	TRBJ2-2	CASSFRVGGVTGELFF	TGCGCCAGCAGCTTTCGTGTAGGGGGCGTCACCGGGGAGCTGTTTTTT
TRBV28	TRBD2	NA	TRBJ2-5	CASRTSRQETQYF	TGTGCCAGCCGGACTAGCAGACAAGAGACCCAGTACTTC
TRBV25-1	NA	NA	TRBJ1-1	CASSGPTDTEAFF	TGTGCCAGCAGTGGTCCCACGGACACTGAAGCTTTCTTT
TRBV6-5	TRBD2	NA	TRBJ2-7	CASSRAGGRNYEQYF	TGTGCCAGCTCCCGGGCGGGCGGGAGGAACTACGAGCAGTACTTC
TRBV2	NA	NA	TRBJ2-5	CATRGEPETQYF	TGTGCCACCAGAGGGGAACCGGAGACCCAGTACTTC
TRBV5-1	TRBD2	NA	TRBJ2-2	CASSWGPSGRTGELFF	TGCGCCAGCAGCTGGGGTCCTAGCGGGAGGACCGGGGAACTGTTTTTT
TRBV4-2	TRBD2	NA	TRBJ2-7	CASSPGLADSYEQYF	TGTGCCAGCAGCCCGGGACTAGCGGATTCCTACGAGCAGTACTTC
TRBV4-3	TRBD2	few	TRBJ2-5	CASSQVYPSGRQETQYF	TGCGCCAGCAGCCAAGTGTATCCGAGCGGGAGACAAGAGACCCAGTACTTC
TRBV11-2	NA	NA	TRBJ2-3	CASSLVAGSTDTQYF	TGTGCCAGCAGCTTAGTGGCAGGTAGCACAGATACGCAGTATTTT
TRBV27	TRBD2	NA	TRBJ2-5	CASSLGTSGETQYF	TGTGCCAGCAGTCTCGGGACTAGCGGTGAGACCCAGTACTTC
TRBV6-1	NA	NA	TRBJ1-4	CASSEFLYSSNEKLFF	TGTGCCAGCAGTGAGTTCCTCTATTCCTCCAATGAAAAACTGTTTTTT
TRBV27	NA	NA	TRBJ2-7	CASGGSYEQYF	TGTGCCAGCGGGGGGTCCTACGAGCAGTACTTC
TRBV2	NA	NA	TRBJ1-2	CASRDTAYGYTF	TGTGCCAGCAGGGACACCGCCTATGGCTACACCTTC
TRBV6-1	NA	few	TRBJ2-3	CASSESSVSDRWFTDTQYF	TGTGCCAGCAGTGAATCTTCCGTTAGTGACAGGTGGTTCACAGATACGCAGTATTTT
TRBV18	NA	NA	TRBJ1-2	CASSPTQDSYGYTF	TGTGCCAGCTCACCAACCCAGGACAGCTATGGCTACACCTTC
TRBV4-1	TRBD2	NA	TRBJ2-7	CASSQNGLAGLEQYF	TGCGCCAGCAGCCAGAATGGACTAGCGGGACTCGAGCAGTACTTC
TRBV27	NA	NA	TRBJ2-4	CASSFSTTAKNIQYF	TGTGCCAGCAGTTTTTCGACTACGGCCAAAAACATTCAGTACTTC
TRBV9	TRBD2	few	TRBJ2-1	CASSVAQTSAYNEQFF	TGTGCCAGCAGCGTAGCTCAGACTAGCGCGTACAATGAGCAGTTCTTC
TRBV21-1	NA	NA	TRBJ2-7	CASSPLGGRPTTEQYF	TGTGCCAGCAGCCCCTTGGGTGGGAGGCCGACTACAGAGCAGTACTTC
TRBV6-6	NA	once	TRBJ2-3	CASSTGGLATDTQYF	TGTGCCAGCAGTACCGGGGGGCTAGCTACAGATACGCAGTATTTT
TRBV5-6	NA	NA	TRBJ2-2	CASSLGVGTGELFF	TGTGCCAGCAGCCTAGGGGTAGGGACCGGGGAGCTGTTTTTT
TRBV7-6	NA	few	TRBJ1-5	CASSLGVRGQPQHF	TGTGCCAGCAGCTTAGGAGTAAGGGGGCAGCCCCAGCATTTT
TRBV7-3	NA	NA	TRBJ2-7	CASSLGSGPTGSEQYF	TGTGCCAGCAGCTTAGGATCCGGGCCGACAGGCTCCGAGCAGTACTTC